A single sample gave rise to the 22 T cell receptor beta chains below, sequenced in a study of T-cell reconstitution after alpha-beta-depleted transplantation in children. During its preparation, the TCRbeta library received unique molecular identifiers. From the PCR reads, TCRdb called clonotypes with MiXCR, one entry per CDR3 protein. The sample contains hundreds of thousands of distinct CDR3 sequences, about an eighth of which appear only once. The sample consisted of PBMCs, taken before TCRalphabeta/CD19-depleted stem cell transplant. Receptor source: a girl aged 2 to 9 with congenital amegakaryocytic thrombocytopenia, due to receive a stem cell transplant.

CDR3 nucleotides: TGCAGCGTGACCTCCCTGCTAGTTGAAGCTTTCTTT. Its protein product is CSVTSLLVEAFF. The chain is built from TRBV29-1 and TRBJ1-1, with D hard to call. CDR3 length: 12 residues. Germline-derived CDR1 and CDR2 are SQVTM and ANQGSEA. V lost 6 bases, J lost 7 bases, and 15 bases lay in between. The full variable domain, rest sourced from reference TRBV29-1 and TRBJ1-1, is SAVISQKPSRDICQRGTSLTIQCQVDSQVTMMFWYRQQPGQSLTLIATANQGSEATYESGFVIDKFPISRPNLTFSTLTVSNMSPEDSSIYLCSVTSLLVEAFFGQGTRLTVV.

The J gene is TRBJ2-2, the V gene TRBV12-3 or TRBV12-4; 8 nucleotides agree with TRBD2. The V gene end was trimmed by 3 bases and the J gene end by 4 bases; junction bases not matched to a gene: 4. The CDR3 sequence is 15 residues long. CDR3 sequence (DNA): TGTGCCAGCAGTTTTGCTGCGGGAGGCACCGGGGAGCTGTTTTTT. Protein product: CASSFAAGGTGELFF.

This clonotype was detected many times. The J gene is TRBJ2-2, the V gene TRBV5-1; maybe TRBD1 (5 bases). V shed 4 bases and J shed 4 bases, with 11 bases lying between them. The germline CDR1 and CDR2 sequences are SGHRS and YFSETQ. The CDR3 contains 14 residues. CDR3 sequence: CASSETESTGELFF. DNA for the CDR3: TGCGCCAGCAGCGAGACAGAATCCACCGGGGAGCTGTTTTTT. Drawing the rest from reference TRBV5-1 and TRBJ2-2, the complete variable domain is KAGVTQTPRYLIKTRGQQVTLSCSPISGHRSVSWYQQTPGQGLQFLFEYFSETQRNKGNFPGRFSGRQFSNSRSEMNVSTLELGDSALYLCASSETESTGELFFGEGSRLTVL.

This clonotype was seen a few times. The chain carries TRBV3-1 and TRBJ2-1, with D perhaps matching TRBD1 or TRBD2 (6 bases each). Germline loops: CDR1 LGHDT, CDR2 YNNKEL (reference sequence). The CDR3 is 20 residues long. Trimming took 2 bases from V and 0 from J, leaving 23 bases between them. In nucleotides, the CDR3 is TGTGCCAGCAGCCAAAGAAGAGGTTTCTTCGGGGGCCGCTCCTACAATGAGCAGTTCTTC. This translates into CASSQRRGFFGGRSYNEQFF.

This clonotype has a count of ten or more. The chain recombines TRBV28 with TRBJ2-1; no reliable D call. V lost 4 bases to trimming and J lost 8 bases, with 21 bases between them. Germline V gene data show CDR1 as MDHEN and CDR2 as SYDVKM. This CDR3 contains 16 residues. CDR3 loop: CASSSTTADPIDEQFF. As DNA, the CDR3 is TGTGCCAGCAGTTCGACAACTGCCGATCCGATCGATGAGCAGTTCTTC. Full variable domain (missing parts from reference TRBV28 and TRBJ2-1): DVKVTQSSRYLVKRTGEKVFLECVQDMDHENMFWYRQDPGLGLRLIYFSYDVKMKEKGDIPEGYSVSREKKERFSLILESASTNQTSMYLCASSSTTADPIDEQFFGPGTRLTVL.

Many counts were recorded for this clonotype. The chain uses TRBV6-4 and TRBJ1-2, with a tentative D call TRBD1 (5 bases). This CDR3 is built from 14 residues. CDR1 and CDR2 (germline): MRHNA, SNTAGT. V lost 0 bases, J lost 4 bases, and 9 bases lay in between. The CDR3 DNA follows: TGTGCCAGCAGTGACTCGAGGGGAGCCTATGGCTACACCTTC. This translates into CASSDSRGAYGYTF.

The sample holds many counts of this clonotype. The J gene is TRBJ2-7, the V gene TRBV12-3 or TRBV12-4; 7 positions agree with TRBD2. Losses at the gene ends were 5 bases for V and 3 bases for J; bases not matched to a gene: 7. The CDR3 sequence is 14 residues long. CDR3 protein: CASSAGELYYEQYF. CDR3 nucleotides: TGTGCCAGCAGTGCGGGAGAGCTATACTACGAGCAGTACTTC.

This clonotype was seen repeatedly, ten times or more. The genes are TRBV10-3 and TRBJ1-3, with 7 bases lining up with TRBD1. The CDR3 consists of 14 residues. V trimming: 3 bases; J trimming: 2 bases; junction bases outside the gene matches: 1. Germline V gene sequence: CDR1 ENHRY, CDR2 SYGVKD. CDR3 bases: TGTGCCATCAGTGATGGGACAGCTGGAAACACCATATATTTT. This gives the protein CAISDGTAGNTIYF.

This chain links TRBV29-1 with TRBJ2-1, with D perhaps matching TRBD2 (6 bases). This CDR3 region has 13 residues. Germline values: CDR1 SQVTM, CDR2 ANQGSEA. V was trimmed by 5 bases and J by 1 base, leaving 9 bases between them. The CDR3 reads CSVREESYNEQFF. The CDR3 DNA reads TGCAGCGTTAGGGAGGAGTCCTACAATGAGCAGTTCTTC.

This clonotype turned up a few times. This chain uses TRBV7-8 with TRBJ2-2; D gene uncertain. Trimming shortened V by 2 bases and J by 1 base, and 8 bases separated the two germline ends. This CDR3 has 15 amino acids. CDR1 and CDR2 (germline): SGHVS, FQNEAQ. This chain's CDR3 is CASSLSRLNTGELFF. Written as DNA, the CDR3 is TGTGCCAGCAGCTTAAGCAGGTTGAACACCGGGGAGCTGTTTTTT.

This clonotype was observed a single time. The chain recombines TRBV24-1 with TRBJ1-2; D unresolved. The CDR3 is 15 amino acids. CDR1 is KGHDR, CDR2 SFDVKD, per germline. The V end lost 4 bases, the J end lost 4 bases, and 15 bases lay between the germline ends. DNA of the CDR3: TGTGCCACCAGTGAACTGAGAGGACTGCCCTATGGCTACACCTTC. This sequence encodes CATSELRGLPYGYTF.

This clonotype was observed once. A much bigger clone sits one base away, suggesting this may be a read error. The chain uses TRBV20-1 and TRBJ2-1; D is possibly TRBD1 (5 bases). This CDR3 comprises 13 residues. Per germline, CDR1 DFQATT and CDR2 SNEGSKA (reference sequence). V lost 8 bases and J lost 10, with 21 bases in between. The CDR3 here is CSPYTFRTPEQFF. The CDR3 DNA follows: TGCAGTCCGTATACTTTTCGGACACCGGAGCAGTTCTTC.

This clonotype was counted only a few times. This chain uses TRBV3-1 with TRBJ2-2; 12 nucleotides line up with TRBD2. Germline V CDR1 and CDR2: LGHDT, YNNKEL (reference sequence). This CDR3 region has 17 residues. Germline trimming cut 4 bases from V and 7 bases from J; bases unmatched to any gene: 10. The CDR3 protein is CASSPLTSGSRIGELFF. DNA of the CDR3: TGTGCCAGCAGCCCCCTGACTAGCGGGAGTAGGATCGGGGAGCTGTTTTTT.

V and J are TRBV20-1 and TRBJ2-1; TRBD2 aligns across 7 bases. CDR3 length: 16 residues. Germline loops: CDR1 DFQATT, CDR2 SNEGSKA (reference sequence). V lost 6 bases and J lost 7; bases outside the gene matches: 18. CDR3: CSAPWGREHGGNEQFF. In DNA form, the CDR3 reads TGCAGTGCCCCTTGGGGGAGGGAACATGGGGGTAATGAGCAGTTCTTC.

The CDR3 coding sequence is TGTGCCAGCTTTAGGAACACTGAAGCTTTCTTT. This translates into CASFRNTEAFF. The chain employs TRBV28 and TRBJ1-1, with D uncertain. The CDR3 sequence is 11 residues long. Germline CDR1 MDHEN, CDR2 SYDVKM. The germline V and J ends were trimmed by 8 bases and 1 base, with 5 bases remaining between them.

This chain connects TRBV20-1 to TRBJ2-1; weak D call: TRBD2 (5 bases). V lost 5 bases to trimming and J lost 8 bases, with 25 bases between them. Germline CDR1 is DFQATT and CDR2 is SNEGSKA (reference sequence). The CDR3 contains 16 residues. DNA for the CDR3: TGCAGTGCTGAATCTCAACTAGGGAGAGGATACGATGAGCAGTTCTTC. Translating it yields CSAESQLGRGYDEQFF.

This clonotype was found a few times. This chain joins TRBV29-1 and TRBJ2-3; 8 bases match TRBD2. This CDR3 has 13 amino acids. Germline lookup yields CDR1 SQVTM and CDR2 ANQGSEA. Trimming removed 4 bases from V and 7 bases from J; junction bases left unmatched: 7. The CDR3 here is CSVVDLAGHTQYF. The DNA of the CDR3 is TGCAGCGTTGTTGACCTAGCGGGTCATACGCAGTATTTT.

A word on this clonotype: Being one base from a much bigger clone, this may be a read error. This chain links TRBV14 with TRBJ2-5; D is ambiguous. The length of the CDR3 is 13 residues. Germline-derived CDR1 and CDR2 are SGHDN and FVKESK. V lost 1 base and J 1 base, leaving 4 bases between the germline ends. CDR3 DNA sequence: TGTGCCAGCAGCCAAGCCCTCCAAGAGACCCAGTACTTC. Its protein product is CASSQALQETQYF.

This clonotype was observed a few times. The chain couples TRBV19 to TRBJ2-1; possible D gene TRBD1, 7 bases. The CDR3 totals 14 residues. V lost 9 bases, J lost 9 bases, and 21 bases lay in between. Germline lookup yields CDR1 LNHDA and CDR2 SQIVND (reference sequence). This chain's CDR3 is CASQLKTGDCEQFF. CDR3 DNA sequence: TGTGCCAGCCAATTAAAAACAGGGGACTGTGAGCAGTTCTTC.

This clonotype has just a few counts. The chain has TRBV20-1 and TRBJ2-5, with unresolved D. CDR3 size: 12 residues. Germline-derived CDR1 and CDR2 are DFQATT and SNEGSKA (reference sequence). V was cut by 7 bases and J by 6 bases, with 15 bases left in between. The CDR3 loop reads CSGSREVQTQYF. The CDR3 DNA sequence: TGCAGTGGGTCACGAGAGGTACAGACCCAGTACTTC.

This clonotype was counted at least ten times. The chain uses TRBV29-1 and TRBJ2-7; no clear D gene. Trimming removed 4 bases at V and 5 bases at J, with 9 bases between. Germline V CDR1 and CDR2: SQVTM, ANQGSEA. CDR3 size: 11 residues. CDR3 in DNA: TGCAGCGTTGGAGAAGGGAACGAGCAGTACTTC. Its protein product is CSVGEGNEQYF.

This chain joins TRBV5-1 and TRBJ2-5; 7 bases map to TRBD1. V lost 3 bases and J lost 3; bases outside the gene matches: 8. The CDR3 is 15 amino acids. From germline, CDR1 is SGHRS and CDR2 YFSETQ. The CDR3 region is CASSSRTGAEETQYF. The CDR3 DNA sequence: TGCGCCAGCAGCTCCCGTACAGGGGCGGAAGAGACCCAGTACTTC.